These 9 T cell receptor beta chains were sequenced from one sample in a study of T cells after yellow fever vaccination. TCRdb itself ran the 5' RACE reads through MiXCR, one entry per CDR3 protein. The sample shows 200,000 to 250,000 distinct CDR3 sequences, 6.9% of them seen only once. The starting material was CD4+ T cells sorted from PBMCs, obtained 15 days after the yellow fever booster vaccination. Receptor source: a man aged 25-45 years who received the YFV17D yellow fever vaccine.

This clonotype came up many times. This rearrangement joins TRBV12-3 or TRBV12-4 to TRBJ2-7, with 9 bases matching TRBD2. The trim removed 4 bases at V and 3 bases at J, leaving 7 bases unmatched. The CDR3 extends over 15 amino acids. The CDR3 here is CASSSPGLAGYEQYF. The DNA for the CDR3 is TGTGCCAGCAGTTCGCCGGGACTAGCAGGCTACGAGCAGTACTTC.

This clonotype was observed at least ten times. V is TRBV12-3 or TRBV12-4 and J is TRBJ2-1, with D perhaps TRBD1 (6 bases). V was clipped by 5 bases and J by 3 bases, with 11 bases between them. The CDR3 has 14 amino acids. The CDR3 reads CASSRKQGYNEQFF. CDR3 sequence (DNA): TGTGCCAGCAGTCGGAAACAGGGCTACAATGAGCAGTTCTTC.

The chain combines TRBV20-1 with TRBJ1-3; possible D gene TRBD1, 6 bases. With 8 bases removed from V and 2 bases from J, the gap between germline ends came to 13 bases. This CDR3 is 13 amino acids long. Germline V gene data show CDR1 as DFQATT and CDR2 as SNEGSKA (reference sequence). The CDR3 protein is CSLNREPGNTIYF. CDR3 in DNA: TGCAGTCTAAACAGGGAACCTGGAAACACCATATATTTT.

There are many counts of this clonotype. CDR3 in amino acids: CASSKNRGNEQFF. The CDR3 DNA follows: TGTGCCAGCAGCAAAAACAGGGGCAATGAGCAGTTCTTC. J is TRBJ2-1 and V is TRBV14, with TRBD1 matching 7 bases. J gave up 6 bases and V 5 bases, and 4 bases lay outside the gene matches. Germline V gene data show CDR1 as SGHDN and CDR2 as FVKESK. There are 13 residues in the CDR3.

Many counts were recorded for this clonotype. The chain combines TRBV12-3 or TRBV12-4 with TRBJ2-7; 11 bases line up with TRBD1. The CDR3 length is 14 residues. Germline trimming cut 4 bases from V and 6 bases from J; bases unmatched to any gene: 5. The CDR3 loop is CASSYAGTGGEQYF. The CDR3 region has the DNA TGTGCCAGCAGTTACGCCGGGACAGGGGGCGAGCAGTACTTC.

There are a few counts of this clonotype. This chain links TRBV4-2 with TRBJ2-7; D remains ambiguous. V lost 5 bases, J lost 0 bases, and 11 bases lay in between. This CDR3 comprises 14 residues. In germline, CDR1 is LGHNA, CDR2 YNFKEQ. CDR3 nucleotides: TGTGCCAGCAGCTCGGACCGTCGCTCCTACGAGCAGTACTTC. Amino acids: CASSSDRRSYEQYF.

This clonotype was recorded at least ten times. This chain connects TRBV6-2 or TRBV6-3 to TRBJ2-7; D remains unclear. There are 16 residues in the CDR3. From germline, CDR1 is MNHEY and CDR2 SVGEGT. Trimming shortened V by 0 bases and J by 4 bases, and 16 bases separated the two germline ends. The chain's CDR3 is CASSYSLRWVQYEQYF. DNA of the CDR3: TGTGCCAGCAGTTACTCGTTGCGTTGGGTCCAATACGAGCAGTACTTC.

This clonotype was detected a few times. The chain combines TRBV7-9 with TRBJ2-3; D possibly corresponds to TRBD2 (6 bases). The CDR3 extends over 14 amino acids. The V end was cut by 3 bases, the J end by 5 bases, with 12 bases between. The germline CDR1 and CDR2 sequences are SEHNR and FQNEAQ (reference sequence). The CDR3 coding sequence is TGTGCCAGCAGCTTCGGCGGGGTGGGAGATACGCAGTATTTT. Its protein is CASSFGGVGDTQYF.

Many counts were recorded for this clonotype. V and J are TRBV5-1 and TRBJ2-4, with 8 bases identical to TRBD2. Germline V gene lookup returns CDR1 SGHRS and CDR2 YFSETQ. The trim removed 5 bases at V and 6 bases at J, leaving 4 bases unmatched. CDR3 length: 13 residues. CDR3 DNA sequence: TGCGCCAGCAGTAGCGGGACCGGAAACATTCAGTACTTC. This gives the protein CASSSGTGNIQYF.